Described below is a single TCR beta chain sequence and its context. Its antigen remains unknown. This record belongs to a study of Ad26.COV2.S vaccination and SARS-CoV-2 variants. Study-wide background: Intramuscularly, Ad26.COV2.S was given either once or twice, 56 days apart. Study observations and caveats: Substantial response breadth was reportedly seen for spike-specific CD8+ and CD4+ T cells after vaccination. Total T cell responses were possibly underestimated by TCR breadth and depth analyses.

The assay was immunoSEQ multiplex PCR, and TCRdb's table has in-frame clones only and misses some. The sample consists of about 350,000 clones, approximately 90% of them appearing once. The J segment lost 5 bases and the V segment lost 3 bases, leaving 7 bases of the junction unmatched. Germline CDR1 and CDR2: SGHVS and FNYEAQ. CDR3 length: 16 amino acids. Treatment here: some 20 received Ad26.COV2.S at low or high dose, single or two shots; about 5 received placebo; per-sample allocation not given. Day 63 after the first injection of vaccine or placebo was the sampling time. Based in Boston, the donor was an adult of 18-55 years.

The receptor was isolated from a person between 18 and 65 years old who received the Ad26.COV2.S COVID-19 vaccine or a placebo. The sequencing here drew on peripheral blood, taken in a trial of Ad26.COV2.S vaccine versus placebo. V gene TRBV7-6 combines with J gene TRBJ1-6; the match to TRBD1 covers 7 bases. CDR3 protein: CASSLGPGTDNSPLHF. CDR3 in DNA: TGTGCCAGCAGCTTGGGCCCCGGGACAGATAATTCACCCCTCCACTTT.